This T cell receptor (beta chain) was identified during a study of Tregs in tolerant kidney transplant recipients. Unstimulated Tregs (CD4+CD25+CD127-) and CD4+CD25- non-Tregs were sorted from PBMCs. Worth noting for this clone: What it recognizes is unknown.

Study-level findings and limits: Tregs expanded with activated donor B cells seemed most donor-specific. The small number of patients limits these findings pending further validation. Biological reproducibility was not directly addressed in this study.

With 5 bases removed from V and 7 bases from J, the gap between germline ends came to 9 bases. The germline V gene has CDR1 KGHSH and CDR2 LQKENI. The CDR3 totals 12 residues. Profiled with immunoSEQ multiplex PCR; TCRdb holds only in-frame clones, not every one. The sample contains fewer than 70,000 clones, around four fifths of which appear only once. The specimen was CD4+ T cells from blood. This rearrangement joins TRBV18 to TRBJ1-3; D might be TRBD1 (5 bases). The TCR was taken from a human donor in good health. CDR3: CASSSGRNTIYF. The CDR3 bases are TGTGCCAGCTCATCGGGACGCAACACCATATATTTT.